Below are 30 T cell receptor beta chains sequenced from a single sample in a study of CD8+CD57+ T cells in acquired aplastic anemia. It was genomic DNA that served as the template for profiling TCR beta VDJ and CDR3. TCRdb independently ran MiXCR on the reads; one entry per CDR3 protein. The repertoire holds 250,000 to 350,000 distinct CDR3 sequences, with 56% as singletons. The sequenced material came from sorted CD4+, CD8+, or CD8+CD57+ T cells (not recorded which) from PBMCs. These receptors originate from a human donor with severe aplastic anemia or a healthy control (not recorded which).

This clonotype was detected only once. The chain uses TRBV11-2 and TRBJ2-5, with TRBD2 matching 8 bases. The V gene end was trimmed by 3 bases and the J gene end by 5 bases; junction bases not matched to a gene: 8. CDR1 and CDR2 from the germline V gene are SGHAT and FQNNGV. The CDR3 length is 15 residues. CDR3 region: CASSLVAGPGETQYF. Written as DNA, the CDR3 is TGTGCCAGCAGCTTGGTAGCGGGACCTGGGGAGACCCAGTACTTC.

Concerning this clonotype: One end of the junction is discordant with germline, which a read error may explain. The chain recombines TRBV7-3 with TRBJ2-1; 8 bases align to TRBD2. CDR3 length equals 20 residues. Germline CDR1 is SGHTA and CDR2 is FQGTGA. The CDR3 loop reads CANSFHTEELTGGPYNEQFF. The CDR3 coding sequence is TGTGCCAACAGCTTCCACACTGAAGAACTAACGGGGGGGCCGTACAATGAGCAGTTCTTC.

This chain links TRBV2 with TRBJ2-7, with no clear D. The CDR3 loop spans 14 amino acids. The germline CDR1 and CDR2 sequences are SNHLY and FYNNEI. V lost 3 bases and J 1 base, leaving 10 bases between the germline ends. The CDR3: CASSERWLSYEQYF. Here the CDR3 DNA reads TGTGCCAGCAGTGAGAGGTGGCTTTCCTACGAGCAGTACTTC.

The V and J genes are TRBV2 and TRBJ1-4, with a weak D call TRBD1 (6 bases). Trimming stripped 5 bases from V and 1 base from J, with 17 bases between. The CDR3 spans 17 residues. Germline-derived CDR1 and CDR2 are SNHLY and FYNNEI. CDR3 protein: CASSLQGPGGTNEKLFF. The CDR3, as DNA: TGTGCCAGCAGTCTACAGGGCCCGGGGGGAACTAATGAAAAACTGTTTTTT.

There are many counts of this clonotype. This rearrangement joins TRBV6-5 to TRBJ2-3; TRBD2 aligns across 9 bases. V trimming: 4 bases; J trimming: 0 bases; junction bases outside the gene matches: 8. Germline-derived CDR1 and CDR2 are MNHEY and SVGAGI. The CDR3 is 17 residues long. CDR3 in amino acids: CASSSARLAESTDTQYF. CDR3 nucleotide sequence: TGTGCCAGCAGTTCGGCACGACTAGCGGAAAGCACAGATACGCAGTATTTT.

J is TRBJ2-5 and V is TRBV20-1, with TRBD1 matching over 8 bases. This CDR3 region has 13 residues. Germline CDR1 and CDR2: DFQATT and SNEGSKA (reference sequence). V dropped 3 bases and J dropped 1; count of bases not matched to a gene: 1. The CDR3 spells CSARDRAQETQYF. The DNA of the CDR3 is TGCAGTGCTAGGGACAGGGCCCAAGAGACCCAGTACTTC.

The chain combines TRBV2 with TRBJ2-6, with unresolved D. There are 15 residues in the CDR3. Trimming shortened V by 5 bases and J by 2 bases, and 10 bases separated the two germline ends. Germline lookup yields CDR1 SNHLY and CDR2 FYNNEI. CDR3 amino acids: CASSSHGAGANVLTF. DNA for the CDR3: TGTGCCAGCAGTTCACATGGGGCTGGGGCCAACGTCCTGACTTTC. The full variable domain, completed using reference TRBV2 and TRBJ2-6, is EPEVTQTPSHQVTQMGQEVILRCVPISNHLYFYWYRQILGQKVEFLVSFYNNEISEKSEIFDDQFSVERPDGSNFTLKIRSTKLEDSAMYFCASSSHGAGANVLTFGAGSRLTVL.

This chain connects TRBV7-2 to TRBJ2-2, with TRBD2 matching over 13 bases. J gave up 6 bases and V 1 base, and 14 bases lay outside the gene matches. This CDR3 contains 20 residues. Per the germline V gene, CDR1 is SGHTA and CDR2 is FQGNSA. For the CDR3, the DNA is TGTGCCAGCAGCTTAGGTCGTCGACTAGCGGGGGGCCGCAACGCCGGGGAGCTGTTTTTT. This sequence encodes CASSLGRRLAGGRNAGELFF.

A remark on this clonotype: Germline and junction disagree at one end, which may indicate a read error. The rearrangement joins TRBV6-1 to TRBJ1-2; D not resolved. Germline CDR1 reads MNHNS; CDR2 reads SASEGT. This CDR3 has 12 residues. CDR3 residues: CASSEAVPMGSF. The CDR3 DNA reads TGTGCCAGCAGTGAAGCTGTCCCCATGGGGTCCTTC.

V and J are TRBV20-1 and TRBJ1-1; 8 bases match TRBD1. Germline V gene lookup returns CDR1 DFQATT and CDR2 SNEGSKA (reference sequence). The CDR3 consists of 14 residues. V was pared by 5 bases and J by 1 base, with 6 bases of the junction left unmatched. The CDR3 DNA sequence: TGCAGTGCTCAACGGACAGGGTGGAACACTGAAGCTTTCTTT. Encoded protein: CSAQRTGWNTEAFF.

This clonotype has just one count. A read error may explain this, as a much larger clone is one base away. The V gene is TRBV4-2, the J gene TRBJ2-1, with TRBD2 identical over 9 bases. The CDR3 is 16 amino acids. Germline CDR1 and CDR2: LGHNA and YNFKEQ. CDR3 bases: TGTGCCAGCAGCCAAAACTCGCGGGGGGGCCACAATGAGCAGCTCTTC. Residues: CASSQNSRGGHNEQLF.

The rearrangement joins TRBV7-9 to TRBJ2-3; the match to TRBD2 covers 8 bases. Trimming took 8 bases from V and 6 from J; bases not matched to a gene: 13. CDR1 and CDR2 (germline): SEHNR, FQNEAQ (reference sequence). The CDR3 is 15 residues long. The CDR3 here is CASLMGSGGPDTQYF. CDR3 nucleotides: TGTGCCAGCCTCATGGGTTCGGGAGGGCCGGATACGCAGTATTTT.

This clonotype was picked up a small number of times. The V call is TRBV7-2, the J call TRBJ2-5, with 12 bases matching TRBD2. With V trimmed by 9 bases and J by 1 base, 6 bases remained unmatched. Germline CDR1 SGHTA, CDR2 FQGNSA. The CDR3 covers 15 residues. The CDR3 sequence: CASNLAGGIQETQYF. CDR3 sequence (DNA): TGTGCCAGTAACCTAGCGGGAGGGATCCAAGAGACCCAGTACTTC.

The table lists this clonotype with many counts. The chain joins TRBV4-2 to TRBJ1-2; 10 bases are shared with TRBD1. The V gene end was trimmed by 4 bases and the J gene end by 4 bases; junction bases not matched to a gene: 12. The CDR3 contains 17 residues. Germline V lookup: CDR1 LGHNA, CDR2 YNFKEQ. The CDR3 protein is CASSLRDRGAETYGYTF. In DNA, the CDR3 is TGTGCCAGCAGCCTCCGGGACAGGGGCGCGGAAACCTATGGCTACACCTTC.

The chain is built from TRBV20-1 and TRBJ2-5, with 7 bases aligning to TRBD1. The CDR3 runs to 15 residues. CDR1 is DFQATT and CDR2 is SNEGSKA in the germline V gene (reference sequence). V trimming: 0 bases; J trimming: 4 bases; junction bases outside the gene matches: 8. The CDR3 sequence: CSARDRGPKAETQYF. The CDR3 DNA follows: TGCAGTGCTAGAGATAGGGGGCCAAAGGCAGAGACCCAGTACTTC.

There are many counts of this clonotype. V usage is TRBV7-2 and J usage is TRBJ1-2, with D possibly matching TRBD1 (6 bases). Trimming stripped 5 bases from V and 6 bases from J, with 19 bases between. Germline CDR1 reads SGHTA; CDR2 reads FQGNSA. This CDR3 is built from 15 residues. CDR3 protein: CASSLQFGGGDGYTF. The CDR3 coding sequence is TGTGCCAGCAGCCTTCAATTCGGCGGGGGCGATGGCTACACCTTC.

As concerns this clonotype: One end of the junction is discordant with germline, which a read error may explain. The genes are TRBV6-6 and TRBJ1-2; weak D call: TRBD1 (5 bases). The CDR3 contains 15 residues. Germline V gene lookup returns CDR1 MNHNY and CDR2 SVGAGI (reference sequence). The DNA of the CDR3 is TGTGCCAGCAGTTACGGGTCAGGGAGTGACTATGGCTACGCCTTC. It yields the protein CASSYGSGSDYGYAF.

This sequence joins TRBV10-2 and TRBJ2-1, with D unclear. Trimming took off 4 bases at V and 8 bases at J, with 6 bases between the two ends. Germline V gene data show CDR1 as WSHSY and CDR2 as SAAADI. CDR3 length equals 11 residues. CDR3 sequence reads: CASSGVYEQFF. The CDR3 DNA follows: TGCGCCAGCAGTGGGGTCTATGAGCAGTTCTTC.

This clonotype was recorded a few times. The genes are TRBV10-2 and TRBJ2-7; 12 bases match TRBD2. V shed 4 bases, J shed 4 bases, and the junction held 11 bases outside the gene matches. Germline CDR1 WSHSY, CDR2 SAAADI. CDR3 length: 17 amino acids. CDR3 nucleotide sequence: TGCGCCAGCAGTGCCGGACTAGCGGGATCTTGGGGATACGAGCAGTACTTC. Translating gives CASSAGLAGSWGYEQYF.

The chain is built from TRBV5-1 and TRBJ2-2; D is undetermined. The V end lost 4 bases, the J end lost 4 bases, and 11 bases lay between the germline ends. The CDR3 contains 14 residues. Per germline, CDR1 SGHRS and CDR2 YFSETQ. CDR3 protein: CASSDGVSTGELFF. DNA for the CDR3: TGCGCCAGCAGCGACGGCGTGAGCACCGGGGAGCTGTTTTTT.

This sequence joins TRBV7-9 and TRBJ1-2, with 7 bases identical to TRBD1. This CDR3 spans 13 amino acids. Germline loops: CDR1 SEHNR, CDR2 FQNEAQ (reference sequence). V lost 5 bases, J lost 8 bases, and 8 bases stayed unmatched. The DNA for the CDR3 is TGTGCCAGCAGCGTTCGGACAGGATCGGGCTACACCTTC. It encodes CASSVRTGSGYTF.

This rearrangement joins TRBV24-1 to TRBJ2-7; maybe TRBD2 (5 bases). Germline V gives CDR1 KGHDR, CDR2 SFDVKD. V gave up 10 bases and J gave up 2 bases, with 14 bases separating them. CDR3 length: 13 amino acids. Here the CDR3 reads CATGSSGTYEQYF. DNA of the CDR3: TGTGCCACAGGGTCTTCCGGGACCTACGAGCAGTACTTC.

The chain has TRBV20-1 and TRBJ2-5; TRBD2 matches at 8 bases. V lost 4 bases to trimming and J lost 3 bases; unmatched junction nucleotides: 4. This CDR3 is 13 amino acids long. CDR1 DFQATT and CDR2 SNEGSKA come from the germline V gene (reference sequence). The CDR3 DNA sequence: TGCAGTGCTAAGACTAGCGCCAAAGAGACCCAGTACTTC. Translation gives CSAKTSAKETQYF.

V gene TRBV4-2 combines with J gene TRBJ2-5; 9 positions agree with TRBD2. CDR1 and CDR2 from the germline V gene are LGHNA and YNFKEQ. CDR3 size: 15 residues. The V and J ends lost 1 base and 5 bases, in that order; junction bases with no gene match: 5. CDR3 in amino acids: CASSQVPSGMETQYF. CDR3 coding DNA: TGTGCCAGCAGCCAAGTACCTAGCGGGATGGAGACCCAGTACTTC.

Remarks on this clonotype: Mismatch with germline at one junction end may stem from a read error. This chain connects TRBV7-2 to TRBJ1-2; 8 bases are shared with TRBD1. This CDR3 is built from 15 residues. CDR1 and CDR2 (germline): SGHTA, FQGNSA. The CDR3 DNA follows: TGTGCCAGCAGCTTACTTGACAGGGGCCTCTATGGTTACACCTTC. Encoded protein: CASSLLDRGLYGYTF.

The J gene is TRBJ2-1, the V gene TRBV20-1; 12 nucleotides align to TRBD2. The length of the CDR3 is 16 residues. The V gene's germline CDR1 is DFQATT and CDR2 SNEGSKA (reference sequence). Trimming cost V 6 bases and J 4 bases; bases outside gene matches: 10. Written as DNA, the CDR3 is TGCAGTGCGCTAGCGGGGGGGTTTTGGTCATACAATGAGCAGTTCTTC. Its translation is CSALAGGFWSYNEQFF.

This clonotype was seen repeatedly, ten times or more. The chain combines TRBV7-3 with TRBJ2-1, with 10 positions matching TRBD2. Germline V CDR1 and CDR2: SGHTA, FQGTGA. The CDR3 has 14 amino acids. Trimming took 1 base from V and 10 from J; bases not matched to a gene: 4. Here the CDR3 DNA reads TGTGCCAGCAGCTTAAACAGCGGGGGGGCCGAGCAGTTCTTC. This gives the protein CASSLNSGGAEQFF.

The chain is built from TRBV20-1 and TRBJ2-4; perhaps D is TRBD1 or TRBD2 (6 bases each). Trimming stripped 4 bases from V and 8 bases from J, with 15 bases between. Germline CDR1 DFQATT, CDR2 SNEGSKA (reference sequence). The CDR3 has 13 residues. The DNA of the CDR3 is TGCAGTGCTAAAGGGGGGTTGTGGGACATTCAGTACTTC. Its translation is CSAKGGLWDIQYF.

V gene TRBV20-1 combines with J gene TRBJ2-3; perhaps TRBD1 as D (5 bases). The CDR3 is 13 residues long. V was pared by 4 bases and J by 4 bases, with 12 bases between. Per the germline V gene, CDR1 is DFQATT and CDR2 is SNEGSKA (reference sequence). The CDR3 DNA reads TGCAGTGCTACCCGACAGAACTCAGATACGCAGTATTTT. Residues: CSATRQNSDTQYF.

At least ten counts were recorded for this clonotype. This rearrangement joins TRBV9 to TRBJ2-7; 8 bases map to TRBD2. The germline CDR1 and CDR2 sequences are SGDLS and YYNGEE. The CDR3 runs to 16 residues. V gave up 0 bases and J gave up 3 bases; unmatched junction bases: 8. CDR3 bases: TGTGCCAGCAGCGTAGAGGCCAGCGGGGGCTACTACGAGCAGTACTTC. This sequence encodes CASSVEASGGYYEQYF.